The clone carrying this T cell receptor beta chain has only one observation. No antigen is known for it. As to time point: blood 2 weeks post-SBRT. Described treatment: 15 Gy SBRT to primary tumor, nephrectomy 4 weeks later. Serial blood draws occurred at baseline and 2 and 4 weeks post-SBRT. Clear cell pathology was present in this patient's renal cell carcinoma. This record belongs to a study of radiation and T cells in renal cell carcinoma. Here immunoSEQ multiplex PCR was the method, and the copy in TCRdb shows in-frame clones only, minus some. Of 100,000 to 150,000 clones listed, roughly four fifths are singletons. CDR3 length: 18 amino acids. Germline assignment: CDR1 SGHRS and CDR2 YFSETQ. Between the trimmed V and J ends, which lost 0 bases and 0 bases, there was a span of 16 bases. Study-wide results and caveats: Without pretreatment biopsies, baseline tumor clonotype presence was undetermined.

Material: blood, obtained from a patient whose treatment included radiotherapy and nephrectomy. This clonotype was sampled from a man aged 50 or older with renal cell carcinoma. The rearrangement joins TRBV5-1 to TRBJ2-1; D not certain. This CDR3 reads CASSLAALWRSSYNEQFF. CDR3 coding DNA: TGCGCCAGCAGCTTGGCCGCCCTCTGGCGCAGCTCCTACAATGAGCAGTTCTTC.